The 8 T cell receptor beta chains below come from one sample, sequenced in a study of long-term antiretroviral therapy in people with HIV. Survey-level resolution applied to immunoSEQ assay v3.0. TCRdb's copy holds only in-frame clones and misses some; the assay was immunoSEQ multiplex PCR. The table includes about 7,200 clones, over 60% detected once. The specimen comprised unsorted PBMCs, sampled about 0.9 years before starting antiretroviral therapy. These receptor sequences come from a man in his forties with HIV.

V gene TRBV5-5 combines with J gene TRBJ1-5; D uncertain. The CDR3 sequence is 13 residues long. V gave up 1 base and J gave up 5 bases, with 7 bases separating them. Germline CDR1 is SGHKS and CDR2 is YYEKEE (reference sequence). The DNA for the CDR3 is TGTGCCAGCAGCTTGTATGAGGATCAGCCCCAGCATTTT. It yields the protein CASSLYEDQPQHF.

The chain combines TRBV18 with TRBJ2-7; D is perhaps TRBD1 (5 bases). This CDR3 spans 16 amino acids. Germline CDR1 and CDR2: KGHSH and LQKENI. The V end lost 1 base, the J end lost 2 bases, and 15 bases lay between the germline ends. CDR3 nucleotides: TGTGCCAGCTCACCACGGGGCAGTCCTACCCCCTACGAGCAGTACTTC. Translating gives CASSPRGSPTPYEQYF. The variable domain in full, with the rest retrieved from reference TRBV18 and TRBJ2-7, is NAGVMQNPRHLVRRRGQEARLRCSPMKGHSHVYWYRQLPEEGLKFMVYLQKENIIDESGMPKERFSAEFPKEGPSILRIQQVVRGDSAAYFCASSPRGSPTPYEQYFGPGTRLTVT.

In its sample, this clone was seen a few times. Written as DNA, the CDR3 is TGTGCCACTACGACAGGGAGTGCTGGAAACACCATATATTTT. Protein sequence: CATTTGSAGNTIYF. This chain links TRBV19 with TRBJ1-3, with 7 bases identical to TRBD1. Germline CDR1 and CDR2: LNHDA and SQIVND (reference sequence). V lost 10 bases to trimming and J lost 2 bases; unmatched junction nucleotides: 8. The CDR3 contains 14 residues.

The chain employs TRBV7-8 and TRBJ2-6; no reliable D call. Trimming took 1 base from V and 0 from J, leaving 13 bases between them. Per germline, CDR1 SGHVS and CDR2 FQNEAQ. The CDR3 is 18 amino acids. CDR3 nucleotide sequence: TGTGCCAGCAGCTTAGGGGGTCCGGTGATCTCTGGGGCCAACGTCCTGACTTTC. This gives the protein CASSLGGPVISGANVLTF.

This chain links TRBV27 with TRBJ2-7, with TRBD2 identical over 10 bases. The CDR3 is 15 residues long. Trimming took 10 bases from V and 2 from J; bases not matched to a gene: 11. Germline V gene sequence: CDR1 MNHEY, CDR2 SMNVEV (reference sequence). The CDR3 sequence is CATRGVAGGPYEQYF. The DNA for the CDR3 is TGTGCCACCAGGGGGGTAGCGGGGGGACCCTACGAGCAGTACTTC.

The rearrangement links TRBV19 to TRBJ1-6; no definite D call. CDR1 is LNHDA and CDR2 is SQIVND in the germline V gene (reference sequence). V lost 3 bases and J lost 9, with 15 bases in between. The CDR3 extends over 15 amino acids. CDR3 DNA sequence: TGTGCCAGTAGTATGCTGGCAGGCGGCGGTTCACCCCTCCACTTT. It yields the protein CASSMLAGGGSPLHF.

The CDR3 sequence is CASSPPGGNEKLFF. For the CDR3, the DNA is TGTGCCAGCTCACCACCCGGGGGGAATGAAAAACTGTTTTTT. The rearrangement uses TRBV18 and TRBJ1-4; a weak D match, TRBD1 (5 bases). Trimming stripped 0 bases from V and 5 bases from J, with 7 bases between. Germline V gene data show CDR1 as KGHSH and CDR2 as LQKENI. This CDR3 region has 14 residues.

CDR3 coding DNA: TGTGCCAGCAGCAGAATCTACGAGCAGTACTTC. Translating gives CASSRIYEQYF. The V call is TRBV2, the J call TRBJ2-7; D remains ambiguous. Trimming removed 6 bases from V and 3 bases from J, with 6 bases in between. In germline, CDR1 is SNHLY, CDR2 FYNNEI. The CDR3 runs to 11 residues.